This T cell receptor beta chain was obtained from a study of cytomegalovirus exposure and HLA in healthy donors. General study results and limits: Per published reports, the classifier diagnosed cytomegalovirus status with high specificity and sensitivity. One later analysis, an examination of the 120 or so validation repertoires, found that first-cohort TCR clusters tended to co-occur in them. Cytomegalovirus-associated TCR beta chains were listed, numbering under 200. Rarity characterized most TCR sequences, yet some public TCRs appeared in many donors.

V lost 6 bases and J 0 bases, leaving 12 bases between the germline ends. In germline, CDR1 is MDHEN, CDR2 SYDVKM. The CDR3 is made up of 14 amino acids. TCRdb's copy holds only in-frame clones and misses some; the assay was immunoSEQ multiplex PCR. The data contain about 250,000 clones, about 88% of them seen just once; the ten biggest clones take up approximately 12%. As to this clone: Antigen specificity is unknown.

This clonotype was sampled from a man aged 18-30 years in good health and CMV-seropositive. Sequencing used PBMCs. This chain joins TRBV28 and TRBJ2-7; D gene unclear. CDR3 amino acids: CASRQTGSSYEQYF. The CDR3 DNA reads as TGTGCCAGCAGGCAGACGGGCAGCTCCTACGAGCAGTACTTC.